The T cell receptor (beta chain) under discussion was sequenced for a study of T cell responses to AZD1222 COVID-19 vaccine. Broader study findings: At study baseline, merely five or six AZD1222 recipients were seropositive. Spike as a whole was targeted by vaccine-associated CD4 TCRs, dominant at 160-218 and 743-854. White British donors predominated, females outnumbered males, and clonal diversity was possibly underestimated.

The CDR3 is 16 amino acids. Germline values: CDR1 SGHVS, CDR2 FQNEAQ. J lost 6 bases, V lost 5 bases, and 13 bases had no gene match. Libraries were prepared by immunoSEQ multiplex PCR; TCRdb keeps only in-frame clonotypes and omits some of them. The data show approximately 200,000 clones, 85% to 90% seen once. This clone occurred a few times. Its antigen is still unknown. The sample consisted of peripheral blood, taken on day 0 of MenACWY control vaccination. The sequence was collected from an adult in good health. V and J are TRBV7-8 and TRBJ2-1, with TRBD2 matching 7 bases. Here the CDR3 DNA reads TGTGCCAGCAGCCCCCCTATGCGGGAGAACACCAATGAGCAGTTCTTC. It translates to CASSPPMRENTNEQFF.